These 24 T cell receptor beta chains were all obtained from the same sample, sequenced in a study of shared clonotypes between healthy human individuals. Generated by immunoSEQ multiplex PCR, the TCRdb table keeps only in-frame clones and is missing some. The sample records millions of clones, roughly nine tenths being singletons. Sequenced input: naive CD4+ T cells sorted from blood. Stated subset: CD45RA+ positively selected. The origin of the receptors is a man younger than 30 in good health.

The chain links TRBV10-3 to TRBJ1-1; D is uncertain. With 7 bases removed from V and 1 base from J, the gap between germline ends came to 10 bases. The germline gives CDR1 ENHRY, CDR2 SYGVKD. The CDR3 spans 13 residues. CDR3 amino acids: CAITPSPNTEAFF. The CDR3, as DNA: TGTGCCATCACCCCCAGTCCGAACACTGAAGCTTTCTTT.

The chain has TRBV5-4 and TRBJ1-4, with D tentatively TRBD1 (5 bases). The CDR3 sequence is 16 residues long. Trimming shortened V by 1 base and J by 5 bases, and 15 bases separated the two germline ends. The V gene's germline CDR1 is SGHNT and CDR2 YYREEE (reference sequence). The CDR3 DNA reads TGTGCCAGCAGCTTGAATGTCCGGGGGAGGAATGAAAAACTGTTTTTT. Amino acids: CASSLNVRGRNEKLFF.

The rearrangement links TRBV5-1 to TRBJ1-2, with TRBD1 matching over 10 bases. The junction had 12 bases not matched to a gene; V was cut back by 4 bases and J by 3 bases. In germline, CDR1 is SGHRS, CDR2 YFSETQ. The CDR3 is 17 residues long. The CDR3 reads CASSAAGQGLMDYGYTF. In DNA, the CDR3 is TGCGCCAGCAGCGCAGCGGGACAGGGGCTTATGGACTATGGCTACACCTTC.

This chain links TRBV5-1 with TRBJ1-2; TRBD1 aligns across 12 bases. V lost 4 bases and J lost 7; bases outside the gene matches: 14. Germline V gene data show CDR1 as SGHRS and CDR2 as YFSETQ. This CDR3 contains 17 residues. The CDR3 DNA is TGCGCCAGCAGCACGAGACCCACGGGACAGGGGGCCTCTGGCTACACCTTC. This gives the protein CASSTRPTGQGASGYTF.

CDR3 DNA: TGTGCCAGCAGCTTGTCCGTTAGTCTTCATTCACCCCTCCACTTT. This sequence encodes CASSLSVSLHSPLHF. This chain uses TRBV5-6 with TRBJ1-6, with D hard to call. This CDR3 region has 15 residues. The V gene's germline CDR1 is SGHDT and CDR2 YYEEEE. Trimming removed 1 base from V and 8 bases from J, with 13 bases in between.

The chain carries TRBV4-1 and TRBJ1-2; weak D call: TRBD1 (5 bases). This CDR3 contains 17 residues. In germline, CDR1 is MGHRA, CDR2 YSYEKL. Deletions cut 3 bases from V and 0 bases from J, with 17 bases between. CDR3: CASSHPPGGGTNYGYTF. The CDR3 DNA follows: TGCGCCAGCAGCCACCCCCCCGGCGGGGGAACTAACTATGGCTACACCTTC.

As concerns this clone: Distinct nucleotide sequences in the sample also encode this CDR3. This rearrangement joins TRBV5-1 to TRBJ1-1, with D possibly being TRBD1 (5 bases). CDR3 size: 13 residues. The germline V gene encodes CDR1 SGHRS and CDR2 YFSETQ. Deletions cut 0 bases from V and 5 bases from J, with 8 bases between. The CDR3 DNA follows: TGCGCCAGCAGCTTGGGAGGGGTGACTGAAGCTTTCTTT. It yields the protein CASSLGGVTEAFF.

The gene calls are TRBV27 and TRBJ1-2, with D perhaps matching TRBD1 (5 bases). The V gene's germline CDR1 is MNHEY and CDR2 SMNVEV (reference sequence). The CDR3 runs to 14 residues. V was clipped by 5 bases and J by 4 bases, with 14 bases between them. The CDR3 loop reads CASSDGAGAYGYTF. The DNA of the CDR3 is TGTGCCAGCAGTGACGGGGCCGGGGCCTATGGCTACACCTTC.

The rearrangement joins TRBV6-1 to TRBJ1-5; D remains ambiguous. CDR1 and CDR2 (germline): MNHNS, SASEGT. V dropped 2 bases and J dropped 3 bases, with 11 bases sitting between them. The CDR3 is made up of 15 amino acids. The CDR3 loop reads CASSESGQPNQPQHF. Written as DNA, the CDR3 is TGTGCCAGCAGTGAATCCGGGCAGCCCAATCAGCCCCAGCATTTT.

V is TRBV10-1 and J is TRBJ2-6; D is perhaps TRBD1 or TRBD2 (6 bases each). This CDR3 is built from 17 residues. V lost 5 bases and J 0 bases, leaving 14 bases between the germline ends. Germline V gene sequence: CDR1 WNHNN, CDR2 SYGVQD (reference sequence). The CDR3 region has the DNA TGCGCCAGCAGTTATAGGAGGGGGTTCTCTGGGGCCAACGTCCTGACTTTC. It is translated as CASSYRRGFSGANVLTF.

The rearrangement links TRBV7-6 to TRBJ2-2, with D possibly matching TRBD2 (5 bases). CDR1 is SGHVS and CDR2 is FNYEAQ in the germline V gene. Trimming stripped 4 bases from V and 8 bases from J, with 11 bases between. The CDR3 is made up of 13 amino acids. The CDR3 DNA is TGTGCCAGCAGCTCAAACCCGGGGGGGGAGCTGTTTTTT. It specifies CASSSNPGGELFF.

The rearrangement links TRBV7-2 to TRBJ2-5, with 12 bases fitting TRBD1. After removal of 6 bases from V and 5 bases from J, the junction contained 7 bases not matched to a gene. There are 15 residues in the CDR3. The germline V gene has CDR1 SGHTA and CDR2 FQGNSA. CDR3 residues: CASSRDRGRVETQYF. The CDR3 nucleotides read TGTGCCAGCAGTAGGGACAGGGGGCGAGTGGAGACCCAGTACTTC.

This clone showed up just once. The chain recombines TRBV14 with TRBJ1-4, with a possible D match to TRBD1 (5 bases). This CDR3 region has 13 residues. V was pared by 4 bases and J by 8 bases, with 11 bases between. The germline gives CDR1 SGHDN, CDR2 FVKESK. The CDR3 loop reads CASSPSGGEKLFF. In DNA form, the CDR3 reads TGTGCCAGCAGCCCCTCTGGGGGAGAAAAACTGTTTTTT.

With regard to this clone: At the DNA level, this CDR3 is encoded by other sequences in the same sample as well. This chain uses TRBV9 with TRBJ2-3, with 12 positions matching TRBD2. CDR1 and CDR2 (germline): SGDLS, YYNGEE. V dropped 4 bases and J dropped 1; count of bases not matched to a gene: 4. The length of the CDR3 is 16 residues. The DNA of the CDR3 is TGTGCCAGCAGCCTTCGACTAGCGGGAGGCACAGATACGCAGTATTTT. It codes for CASSLRLAGGTDTQYF.

The rearrangement joins TRBV4-2 to TRBJ1-3; D call uncertain. This CDR3 has 13 residues. V was shortened by 0 bases and J by 7 bases, with 7 bases between the two germline ends. CDR1 is LGHNA and CDR2 is YNFKEQ in the germline V gene. CDR3 sequence (DNA): TGTGCCAGCAGCCAAGAATCATCCAACACCATATATTTT. It encodes CASSQESSNTIYF.

This clone has just one count. The chain uses TRBV4-1 and TRBJ1-6; D is ambiguous. The CDR3 spans 16 residues. Trimming removed 2 bases from V and 2 bases from J, with 10 bases in between. Germline values: CDR1 MGHRA, CDR2 YSYEKL. The DNA for the CDR3 is TGCGCCAGCAGCCAATCGAAGGAACCCTATAATTCACCCCTCCACTTT. Translated: CASSQSKEPYNSPLHF.

As regards this clone: The junction differs from germline at one of its ends, possibly a read error. The V gene is TRBV6-1, the J gene TRBJ1-6; the match to TRBD1 covers 9 bases. Looked up from germline, CDR1 is MNHNS and CDR2 is SASEGT. The CDR3 has 15 residues. CDR3 in DNA: TGTGCCAGCATTGAAACCGGGACAGGGAATTCACCCCTCCACTTT. Translation: CASIETGTGNSPLHF.

To note about this clone: At the DNA level, this CDR3 is encoded by other sequences in the same sample as well. The chain employs TRBV7-2 and TRBJ2-3; D not resolved. The CDR3 runs to 13 residues. The V end was cut by 4 bases, the J end by 6 bases, with 11 bases between. CDR1 is SGHTA, CDR2 FQGNSA, per germline. The CDR3 sequence: CASSSEPADTQYF. CDR3 DNA: TGTGCCAGCAGCTCCGAACCGGCGGATACGCAGTATTTT.

With respect to this clone: Other nucleotide sequences from this sample produce the same CDR3. The chain links TRBV5-4 to TRBJ2-3; 10 bases fit TRBD2. Germline V gene data show CDR1 as SGHNT and CDR2 as YYREEE (reference sequence). The CDR3 extends over 15 amino acids. The junction had 3 bases not matched to a gene; V was cut back by 1 base and J by 4 bases. CDR3 in amino acids: CASSLSSGGADTQYF. The DNA of the CDR3 is TGTGCCAGCAGCTTGAGCAGCGGGGGGGCAGATACGCAGTATTTT.

The CDR3, as DNA: TGTGCCAGCAGCTTAGGACAGGTTCAAGAGACCCAGTACTTC. This gives the protein CASSLGQVQETQYF. The chain combines TRBV7-9 with TRBJ2-5; possible D gene TRBD1, 6 bases. Germline CDR1 reads SEHNR; CDR2 reads FQNEAQ (reference sequence). CDR3 length equals 14 residues. The germline V and J ends were trimmed by 1 base and 2 bases, with 8 bases remaining between them. The variable domain in full, with the rest retrieved from reference TRBV7-9 and TRBJ2-5, is DTGVSQNPRHKITKRGQNVTFRCDPISEHNRLYWYRQTLGQGPEFLTYFQNEAQLEKSRLLSDRFSAERPKGSFSTLEIQRTEQGDSAMYLCASSLGQVQETQYFGPGTRLLVL.

The chain couples TRBV2 to TRBJ1-5, with TRBD1 as a possible D gene (6 bases). Germline lookup yields CDR1 SNHLY and CDR2 FYNNEI. V lost 1 base and J 3 bases, leaving 10 bases between the germline ends. The CDR3 is 15 amino acids. The CDR3 loop is CASSEGWGLNQPQHF. The CDR3 DNA follows: TGTGCCAGCAGTGAAGGGTGGGGGCTCAATCAGCCCCAGCATTTT. Together with reference TRBV2 and TRBJ1-5, the CDR3 gives the full variable domain: EPEVTQTPSHQVTQMGQEVILRCVPISNHLYFYWYRQILGQKVEFLVSFYNNEISEKSEIFDDQFSVERPDGSNFTLKIRSTKLEDSAMYFCASSEGWGLNQPQHFGDGTRLSIL.

The genes are TRBV5-1 and TRBJ1-6, with D unresolved. From germline, CDR1 is SGHRS and CDR2 YFSETQ. Trimming shortened V by 3 bases and J by 6 bases, and 10 bases separated the two germline ends. This CDR3 region has 14 residues. DNA for the CDR3: TGCGCCAGCAGCTCCGGGGTAATTAATTCACCCCTCCACTTT. Translation gives CASSSGVINSPLHF.

A word on this clone: Other DNA sequences of this sample code for an identical CDR3. The chain employs TRBV30 and TRBJ2-5; no reliable D call. The length of the CDR3 is 13 residues. Germline values: CDR1 GTSNPN, CDR2 SVGIG (reference sequence). The germline V and J ends were trimmed by 0 bases and 1 base, with 6 bases remaining between them. The CDR3 DNA follows: TGTGCCTGGAGTGTGGGGTTCCAAGAGACCCAGTACTTC. Translating it yields CAWSVGFQETQYF.

CDR3 region: CSIQLATDTQYF. Written as DNA, the CDR3 is TGCAGCATACAACTAGCGACAGATACGCAGTATTTT. The V and J genes are TRBV29-1 and TRBJ2-3; 7 bases are a match to TRBD2. Looked up from germline, CDR1 is SQVTM and CDR2 is ANQGSEA. J gave up 3 bases and V 8 bases, and 5 bases lay outside the gene matches. The CDR3 consists of 12 residues.